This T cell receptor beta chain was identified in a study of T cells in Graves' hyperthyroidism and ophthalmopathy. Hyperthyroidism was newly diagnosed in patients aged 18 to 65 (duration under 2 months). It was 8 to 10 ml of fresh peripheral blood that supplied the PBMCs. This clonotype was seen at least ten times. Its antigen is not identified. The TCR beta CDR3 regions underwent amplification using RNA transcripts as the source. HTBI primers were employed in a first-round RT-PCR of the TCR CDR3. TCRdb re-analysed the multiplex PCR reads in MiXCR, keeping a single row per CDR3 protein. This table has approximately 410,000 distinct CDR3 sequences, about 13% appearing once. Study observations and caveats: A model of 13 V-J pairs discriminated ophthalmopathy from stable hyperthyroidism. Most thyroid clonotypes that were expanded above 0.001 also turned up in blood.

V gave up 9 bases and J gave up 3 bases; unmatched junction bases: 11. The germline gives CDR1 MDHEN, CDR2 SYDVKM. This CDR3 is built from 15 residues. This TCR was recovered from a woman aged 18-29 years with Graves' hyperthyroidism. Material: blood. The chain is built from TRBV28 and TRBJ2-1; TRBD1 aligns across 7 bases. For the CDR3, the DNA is TGTGCCAGTAGAACCGGGACAGCGGACTACAATGAGCAGTTCTTC. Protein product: CASRTGTADYNEQFF.